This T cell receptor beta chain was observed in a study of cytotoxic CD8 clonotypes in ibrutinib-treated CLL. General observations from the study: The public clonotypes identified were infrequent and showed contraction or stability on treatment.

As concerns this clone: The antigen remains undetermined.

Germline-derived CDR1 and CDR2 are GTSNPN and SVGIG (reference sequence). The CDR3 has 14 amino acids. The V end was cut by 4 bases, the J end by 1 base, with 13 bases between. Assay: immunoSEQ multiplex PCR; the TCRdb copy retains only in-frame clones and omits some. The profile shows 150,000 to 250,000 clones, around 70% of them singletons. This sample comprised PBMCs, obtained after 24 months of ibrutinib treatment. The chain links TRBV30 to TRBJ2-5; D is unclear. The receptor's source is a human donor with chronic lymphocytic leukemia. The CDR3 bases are TGTGCCTGGAACATTCCCTTGGTCCAAGAGACCCAGTACTTC. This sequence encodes CAWNIPLVQETQYF.